This T cell receptor (beta chain) emerged from a study of blood T cell repertoires in COVID-19. Study as a whole: T cells, B-cell-depleted T cells, or PBMCs provided the cDNA or gDNA that served as material.

Methods used by the authors: Estimates of nucleated cell counts were drawn from the amplification of reference gene primers. Method: immunoSEQ multiplex PCR; TCRdb's copy keeps in-frame clones and lacks some. V, J and clone size derive from that table, while D and trimming were established from the DNA sequence. Seen here are 150,000 to 200,000 clones, more than 75% observed once, and the top ten hold under 3.5%. Sample: peripheral blood. This sequence originates from a man between 65 and 85 years old with acute or convalescent COVID-19.

In nucleotides, the CDR3 is TGTGCCAGCTCAAACAGGGGCACTGAAGCTTTCTTT. This codes for CASSNRGTEAFF. The chain links TRBV18 to TRBJ1-1, with 7 bases fitting TRBD1. The germline gives CDR1 KGHSH, CDR2 LQKENI. Losses at the gene ends were 5 bases for V and 4 bases for J; bases not matched to a gene: 1. This CDR3 region has 12 residues.